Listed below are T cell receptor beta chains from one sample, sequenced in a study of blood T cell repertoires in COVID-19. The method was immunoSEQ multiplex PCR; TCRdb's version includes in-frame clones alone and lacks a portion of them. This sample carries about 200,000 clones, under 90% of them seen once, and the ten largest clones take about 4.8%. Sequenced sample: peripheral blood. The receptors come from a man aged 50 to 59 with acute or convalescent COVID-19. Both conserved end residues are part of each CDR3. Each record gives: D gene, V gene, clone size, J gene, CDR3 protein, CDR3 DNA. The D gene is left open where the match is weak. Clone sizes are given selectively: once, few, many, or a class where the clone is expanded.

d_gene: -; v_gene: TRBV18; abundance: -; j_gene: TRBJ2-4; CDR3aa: CASSPPGSGRQTLQYF; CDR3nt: TGTGCCAGCTCACCACCTGGGTCGGGAAGACAAACGCTTCAGTACTTC
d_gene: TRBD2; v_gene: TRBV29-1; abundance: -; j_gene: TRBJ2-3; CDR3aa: CSVSRTSGGGDTQYF; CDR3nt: TGCAGCGTTTCCCGGACTAGCGGGGGTGGAGATACGCAGTATTTT
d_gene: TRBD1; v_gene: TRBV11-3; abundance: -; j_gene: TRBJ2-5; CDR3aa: CASSSGRTGGETQYF; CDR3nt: TGTGCCAGCAGCTCGGGCCGGACAGGTGGGGAGACCCAGTACTTC
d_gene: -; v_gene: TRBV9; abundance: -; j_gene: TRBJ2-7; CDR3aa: CASSVGGEFYEQYF; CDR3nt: TGTGCCAGCAGCGTAGGTGGGGAGTTCTACGAGCAGTACTTC
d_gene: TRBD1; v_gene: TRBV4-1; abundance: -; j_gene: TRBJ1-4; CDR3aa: CATRDRGGTNEKLFF; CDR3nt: TGCGCCACAAGGGACAGGGGGGGGACTAATGAAAAACTGTTTTTT
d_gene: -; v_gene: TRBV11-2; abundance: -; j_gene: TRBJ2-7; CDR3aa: CASSLSNWAPEQYF; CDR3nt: TGTGCCAGCAGCTTATCTAATTGGGCTCCCGAGCAGTACTTC
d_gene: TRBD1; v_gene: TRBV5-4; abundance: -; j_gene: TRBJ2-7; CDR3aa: CASSFVDRGRNYEQYF; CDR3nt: TGTGCCAGCAGCTTTGTGGACAGGGGGCGAAACTACGAGCAGTACTTC
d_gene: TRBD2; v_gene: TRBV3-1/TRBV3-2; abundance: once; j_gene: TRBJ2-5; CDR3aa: CASSQETSGGVATQYF; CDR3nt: TGTGCCAGCAGCCAAGAGACTAGCGGGGGGGTGGCGACCCAGTACTTC
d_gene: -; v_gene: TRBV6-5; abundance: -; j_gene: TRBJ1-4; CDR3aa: CASTPGQQTNEKLFF; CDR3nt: TGTGCCAGCACCCCCGGACAGCAAACTAATGAAAAACTGTTTTTT
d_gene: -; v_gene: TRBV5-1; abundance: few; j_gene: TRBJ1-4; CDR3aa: CASSTAIEGEKLFF; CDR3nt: TGCGCCAGCAGCACCGCTATAGAGGGTGAAAAACTGTTTTTT
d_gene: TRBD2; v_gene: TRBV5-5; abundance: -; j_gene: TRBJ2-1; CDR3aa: CASSFGLAGNEQFF; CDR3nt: TGTGCCAGCAGCTTCGGACTAGCAGGAAATGAGCAGTTCTTC
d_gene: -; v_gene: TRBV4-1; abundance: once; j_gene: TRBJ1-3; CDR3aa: CASSQTGLVSSGNTIYF; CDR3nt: TGCGCCAGCAGCCAGACGGGACTCGTGAGCTCTGGAAACACCATATATTTT
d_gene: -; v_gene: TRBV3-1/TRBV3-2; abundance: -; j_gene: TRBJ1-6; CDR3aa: CASSQGQAFYNSPLHF; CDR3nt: TGTGCCAGCAGCCAAGGACAGGCCTTCTATAATTCACCCCTCCACTTT
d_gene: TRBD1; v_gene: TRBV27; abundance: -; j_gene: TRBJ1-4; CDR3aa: CASSRISRGFNEKLFF; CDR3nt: TGTGCCAGCAGTCGAATCTCCAGGGGGTTTAATGAAAAACTGTTTTTT
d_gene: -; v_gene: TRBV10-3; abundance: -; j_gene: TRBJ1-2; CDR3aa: CAISDDRIVDGYTF; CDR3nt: TGTGCCATCAGTGACGACAGGATCGTGGACGGCTACACCTTC
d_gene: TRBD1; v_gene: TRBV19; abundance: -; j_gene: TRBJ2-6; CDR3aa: CASTRTGASGANVLTF; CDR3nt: TGTGCCAGTACGCGGACAGGAGCCTCTGGGGCCAACGTCCTGACTTTC
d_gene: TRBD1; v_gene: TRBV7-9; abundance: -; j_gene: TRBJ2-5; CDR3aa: CASSLWGQGARGETQYF; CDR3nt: TGTGCCAGCAGCTTATGGGGACAGGGGGCGCGAGGGGAGACCCAGTACTTC
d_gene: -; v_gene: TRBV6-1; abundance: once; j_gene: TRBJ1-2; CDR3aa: CASSEALTVPSGYTF; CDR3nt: TGTGCCAGCAGTGAAGCCCTCACAGTTCCCTCGGGCTACACCTTC
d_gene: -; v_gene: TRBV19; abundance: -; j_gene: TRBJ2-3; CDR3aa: CASGGSGASVDTQYF; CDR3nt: TGTGCCAGCGGTGGTTCTGGGGCGTCGGTAGATACGCAGTATTTT
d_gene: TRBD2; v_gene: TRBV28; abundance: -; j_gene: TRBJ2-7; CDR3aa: CASTQGTSNHEQYF; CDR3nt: TGTGCCAGCACCCAAGGGACTAGCAACCACGAGCAGTACTTC
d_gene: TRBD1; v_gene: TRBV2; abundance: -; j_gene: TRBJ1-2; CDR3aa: CASASYKWLSLLGQGGMGYTF; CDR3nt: TGTGCCAGCGCGAGTTACAAGTGGCTGTCCCTTCTGGGACAGGGAGGGATGGGCTACACCTTC
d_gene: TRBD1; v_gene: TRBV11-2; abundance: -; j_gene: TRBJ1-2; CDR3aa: CASSLGQWYGYTF; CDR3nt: TGTGCCAGCAGCTTGGGACAGTGGTATGGCTACACCTTC
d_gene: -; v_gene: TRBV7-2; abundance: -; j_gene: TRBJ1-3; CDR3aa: CASSPGVRSGNTIYF; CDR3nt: TGTGCCAGCAGCCCCGGGGTCCGCTCTGGAAACACCATATATTTT
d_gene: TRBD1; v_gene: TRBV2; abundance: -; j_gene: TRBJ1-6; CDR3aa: CASTWTGFNSPLHF; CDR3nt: TGTGCCAGCACCTGGACAGGCTTTAATTCACCCCTCCACTTT
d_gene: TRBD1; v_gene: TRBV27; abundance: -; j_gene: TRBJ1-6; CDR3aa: CASSWDRESPLHF; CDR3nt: TGTGCCAGCAGTTGGGACAGGGAATCACCCCTCCACTTT
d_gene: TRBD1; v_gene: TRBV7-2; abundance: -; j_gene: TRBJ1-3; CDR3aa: CASSLGGTVGNTIYF; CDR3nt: TGTGCCAGCAGCTTAGGGGGGACAGTTGGAAACACCATATATTTT
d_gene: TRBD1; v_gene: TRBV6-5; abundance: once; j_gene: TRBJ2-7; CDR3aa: CASRSYGQAYEQYF; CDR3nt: TGTGCCAGCAGGAGTTACGGACAGGCCTACGAGCAGTACTTC
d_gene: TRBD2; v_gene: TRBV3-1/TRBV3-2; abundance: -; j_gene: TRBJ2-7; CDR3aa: CASSQGTSGYYEQYF; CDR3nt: TGTGCCAGCAGCCAGGGGACTAGCGGGTACTACGAGCAGTACTTC
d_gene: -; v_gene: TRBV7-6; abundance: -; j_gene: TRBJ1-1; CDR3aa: CASSLGNSLNTEAFF; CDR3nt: TGTGCCAGCAGCCTAGGGAACAGCTTAAACACTGAAGCTTTCTTT
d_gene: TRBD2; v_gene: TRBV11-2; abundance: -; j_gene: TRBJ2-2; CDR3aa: CASLSWEGTNTGELFF; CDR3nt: TGTGCCAGCCTGTCTTGGGAGGGGACGAACACCGGGGAGCTGTTTTTT
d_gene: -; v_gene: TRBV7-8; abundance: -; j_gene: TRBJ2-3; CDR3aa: CASSLVSREDTQYF; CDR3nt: TGTGCCAGCAGCTTAGTCTCGAGGGAAGATACGCAGTATTTT
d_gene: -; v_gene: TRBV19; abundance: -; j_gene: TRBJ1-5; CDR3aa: CASSIQGTSNQPQHF; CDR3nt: TGTGCCAGTAGTATCCAGGGGACGAGCAATCAGCCCCAGCATTTT
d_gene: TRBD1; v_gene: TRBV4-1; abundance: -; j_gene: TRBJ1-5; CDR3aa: CASSQQDRADQPQHF; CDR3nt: TGCGCCAGCAGCCAACAAGACAGGGCCGATCAGCCCCAGCATTTT
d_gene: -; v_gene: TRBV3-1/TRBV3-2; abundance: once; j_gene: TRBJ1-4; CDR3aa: CASSQGEGPATNEKLFF; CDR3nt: TGTGCCAGCAGCCAAGGGGAGGGACCTGCAACTAATGAAAAACTGTTTTTT
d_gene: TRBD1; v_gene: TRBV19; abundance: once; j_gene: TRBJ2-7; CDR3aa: CASSPLDRDREGQYF; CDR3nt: TGTGCCAGTAGTCCACTTGACCGGGACAGGGAAGGGCAGTACTTC